This passage covers 13 T cell receptor beta chains from one sample sequenced in a study of CD8 T cells in ankylosing spondylitis. TCRdb reprocessed the 5' RACE reads with MiXCR, giving one entry per CDR3 protein. The sample lists around 180,000 distinct CDR3 sequences, 13% occurring once. The source material was blood, either unsorted or a sorted T cell fraction (not recorded which). Receptor source: a female donor with ankylosing spondylitis or in good health (not recorded which).

The table lists this clonotype with many counts. V and J are TRBV7-3 and TRBJ2-1; D is possibly TRBD1 (5 bases). The CDR3 consists of 12 residues. Germline V gene lookup returns CDR1 SGHTA and CDR2 FQGTGA. V was clipped by 5 bases and J by 7 bases, with 9 bases between them. CDR3 sequence: CASSPAGNEQFF. The DNA for the CDR3 is TGTGCCAGCAGCCCCGCAGGGAATGAGCAGTTCTTC.

This clonotype was detected ten times or more. The DNA of the CDR3 is TGTGCCAGCTCACCGGACTCTACTAGTCTAAATGAGCAGTTCTTC. This codes for CASSPDSTSLNEQFF. The chain combines TRBV18 with TRBJ2-1, with D maybe TRBD2 (5 bases). CDR3 length equals 15 residues. Trimming cost V 3 bases and J 7 bases, with 16 bases left between them. Germline CDR1 is KGHSH and CDR2 is LQKENI.

The table lists this clonotype with many counts. V and J are TRBV5-1 and TRBJ1-2, with D hard to call. Germline assignment: CDR1 SGHRS and CDR2 YFSETQ. The V gene lost 0 bases and the J gene lost 8 bases, with 8 bases spanning the gap. The length of the CDR3 is 12 residues. The CDR3 DNA reads as TGCGCCAGCAGCTTGGACAGCCGAGGCTACACCTTC. Protein sequence: CASSLDSRGYTF.

About this clonotype itself: A single base separates this from a much larger clone, so it may be a read error. The chain recombines TRBV12-3 or TRBV12-4 with TRBJ1-5; D may be TRBD1 (5 bases). V was clipped by 6 bases and J by 7 bases, with 13 bases between them. The CDR3 is 13 residues long. Here the CDR3 reads CASSRVEEQPQHF. The DNA for the CDR3 is TGTGCCAGCAGCAGGGTAGAGGAACAGCCCCAGCATTTT.

The table lists this clonotype with many counts. J is TRBJ1-5 and V is TRBV27, with D possibly TRBD1 on 5 matching bases. The CDR3 sequence is 14 residues long. V lost 6 bases to trimming and J lost 4 bases, with 13 bases between them. CDR1 and CDR2 (germline): MNHEY, SMNVEV (reference sequence). The CDR3 is CASSWGRGNQPQHF. CDR3 nucleotide sequence: TGTGCCAGCAGCTGGGGAAGGGGAAATCAGCCCCAGCATTTT.

In this sample, this clonotype turned up many times. This rearrangement joins TRBV5-1 to TRBJ2-1; 7 bases match TRBD2. The CDR3 totals 13 residues. Trimming removed 2 bases from V and 5 bases from J; junction bases left unmatched: 1. The V gene's germline CDR1 is SGHRS and CDR2 YFSETQ. The CDR3 sequence: CASSFTSDNEQFF. CDR3 sequence (DNA): TGCGCCAGCAGCTTTACTAGCGACAATGAGCAGTTCTTC. Together with reference TRBV5-1 and TRBJ2-1, the CDR3 gives the full variable domain: KAGVTQTPRYLIKTRGQQVTLSCSPISGHRSVSWYQQTPGQGLQFLFEYFSETQRNKGNFPGRFSGRQFSNSRSEMNVSTLELGDSALYLCASSFTSDNEQFFGPGTRLTVL.

This clonotype was counted ten times or more. This sequence joins TRBV19 and TRBJ2-2; no definite D call. Germline CDR1 and CDR2: LNHDA and SQIVND (reference sequence). The CDR3 totals 14 residues. V was cut by 2 bases and J by 9 bases, with 13 bases left in between. Here the CDR3 DNA reads TGTGCCAGTAGTATAAACGACAACCGTCGGGAGCTGTTTTTT. As protein: CASSINDNRRELFF.

This clonotype appeared a few times. The V gene is TRBV7-2, the J gene TRBJ1-1; the D is unclear. The germline V and J ends were trimmed by 3 bases and 1 base, with 9 bases remaining between them. The length of the CDR3 is 14 residues. CDR1 is SGHTA and CDR2 is FQGNSA in the germline V gene. As DNA, the CDR3 is TGTGCCAGCAGCTTTGTAATCGGGAACACTGAAGCTTTCTTT. Translating it yields CASSFVIGNTEAFF.

The V and J genes are TRBV11-2 and TRBJ2-1, with 9 bases lining up with TRBD2. V shed 1 base, J shed 5 bases, and the junction held 6 bases outside the gene matches. The CDR3 spans 16 residues. Germline V gene data show CDR1 as SGHAT and CDR2 as FQNNGV. The CDR3 DNA reads TGTGCCAGCAGCTTAGTGAGGCTAGCGGGAAACAATGAGCAGTTCTTC. Translated, it gives CASSLVRLAGNNEQFF.

Worth noting for this clonotype: A much more abundant neighbour one base away suggests this may be a read error. The V and J genes are TRBV20-1 and TRBJ2-1, with 7 bases fitting TRBD2. V was clipped by 3 bases and J by 5 bases; unmatched bases: 1. The germline CDR1 and CDR2 sequences are DFQATT and SNEGSKA (reference sequence). This CDR3 region has 12 residues. The CDR3 region is CSASGRNNEQFF. In DNA form, the CDR3 reads TGCAGTGCTAGCGGGAGGAACAATGAGCAGTTCTTC.

This clonotype has just a few counts. This chain uses TRBV23-1 with TRBJ1-5; perhaps TRBD1 as D (6 bases). TRBV23-1 has ORF status, its function being uncertain. The CDR3 runs to 13 residues. V dropped 4 bases and J dropped 6 bases, with 10 bases sitting between them. The CDR3 DNA is TGCGCCAGCAGTCGTCGGACAGTTCAGCCCCAGCATTTT. Its protein is CASSRRTVQPQHF.

This clonotype has more than one count but fewer than ten. The V gene is TRBV12-3 or TRBV12-4, the J gene TRBJ2-5, with 9 nucleotides matching TRBD2. CDR3 length: 15 amino acids. Unmatched junction bases numbered 4, after V lost 4 bases and J lost 1 base. The CDR3 DNA is TGTGCCAGCAGTTGGGTAGCGGGGGCCCAAGAGACCCAGTACTTC. Its protein is CASSWVAGAQETQYF.

The V call is TRBV4-1, the J call TRBJ2-1; D not certain. V dropped 4 bases and J dropped 7 bases, with 14 bases sitting between them. The CDR3 is 14 residues long. Germline V gene data show CDR1 as MGHRA and CDR2 as YSYEKL. CDR3 coding DNA: TGCGCCAGCAGCCCCCCCGGCCGATCGAATGAGCAGTTCTTC. This codes for CASSPPGRSNEQFF.